This TCR beta chain was identified in a study of response to subunit inactivated influenza vaccine. Looked up from germline, CDR1 is SQVTM and CDR2 is ANQGSEA. The length of the CDR3 is 13 residues. Trimming shortened V by 4 bases and J by 5 bases, and 14 bases separated the two germline ends. TCRdb used MiXCR to reprocess the RT-PCR reads, holding one entry per CDR3 protein. The sample holds some 550,000 distinct CDR3 sequences, roughly a quarter seen once. This sample also appeared in a second study, on T cells expressing NK-cell markers. As reported in that work: UMIs accompanied the 5'RACE template switching by which TCR beta cDNA was made. For several donors, these clonotypes were likewise the leading ones in the CD3+CD56-NKG2C+ fraction.

Sequencing used CD4+ T cells sorted from PBMCs, obtained 12 days after vaccination. The chain carries TRBV29-1 and TRBJ1-2; TRBD1 is a possible D gene (6 bases). This sequence originates from a man aged 45-60 years who received an inactivated influenza vaccine. CDR3 nucleotides: TGCAGCGTTGTGTCGGGGGCAGGATATGGCTACACCTTC. Translating it yields CSVVSGAGYGYTF.